Sequencing of this T cell receptor beta chain was carried out in a study of OX40 agonist ivuxolimab in advanced cancers. Germline values: CDR1 SGHAT, CDR2 FQNNGV. Between the trimmed V and J ends, which lost 3 bases and 15 bases, there was a span of 12 bases. The CDR3 runs to 11 residues. The investigators sampled blood at baseline, at cycle 4 day 1, and at cycle 7 day 1. Study outcomes and limitations: Expanded peripheral T cells had an undetermined antigen specificity. The study found that CD8+ T cells averaged more expanded clones than CD4+.

The repertoire was sequenced with immunoSEQ multiplex PCR; TCRdb's copy has only in-frame clones and lacks some. The profile shows some 31,000 clones, 90% to 95% of them singletons. This clone was picked up one time. Its matching antigen is unknown. The TCR comes from an adult with an advanced solid tumor such as melanoma, head and neck, liver or kidney cancer. The chain combines TRBV11-2 with TRBJ2-1, with a tentative D call TRBD1 (6 bases). The sample in question was CD4+ or CD8+ T cells sorted from blood, obtained in a trial of the OX40 agonist ivuxolimab. The CDR3 DNA sequence: TGTGCCAGCAGCTTGTGGGACACACCGTTCTTC. Protein product: CASSLWDTPFF.